This TCR beta chain was recovered during a study of cytomegalovirus exposure and HLA in healthy donors. 13 Jbeta primers and 60 Vbeta primers were used for the PCR. Profiling relied on immunoSEQ multiplex PCR, and the TCRdb table lists in-frame clones only, not all of them. This table has fewer than 200,000 clones, more than 75% appearing once. This CDR3 contains 15 residues. Germline V lookup: CDR1 KGHSH, CDR2 LQKENI. Trimming at V came to 3 bases and at J to 4 bases, leaving 0 bases not matched to a gene. Donors counted as nominally healthy when sampled, yet unrecorded immune exposures were likely. The source of this sequence is a man under 40 in good health and CMV-seropositive. The V gene is TRBV18, the J gene TRBJ2-1, with 13 nucleotides matching TRBD2. Sequenced material: PBMCs. This CDR3 is CASSPTSGGYNEQFF. CDR3 bases: TGTGCCAGCTCACCGACTAGCGGGGGGTACAATGAGCAGTTCTTC.